The 31 T cell receptor beta chains reported below all come from one sample, sequenced in a study of regulatory T cells in long-lasting Graves disease. To make TCR beta libraries, researchers used iRepertoire HTBI primers and Arm-PCR of CDR3 regions. MiXCR was run by TCRdb on the multiplex PCR reads, yielding one entry per CDR3 protein. The sample lists about 470,000 distinct CDR3 sequences, about a fifth seen once, with under 9% in the top ten. As for time point: persistent/refractory GD, antithyroid drugs over 5 years with positive TRAb. Researchers made the TCR library from RNA that was extracted from PBMCs. Sequenced material: peripheral blood mononuclear cells (PBMCs), taken when the disease was refractory, from a patient treated with antithyroid drugs. The receptors here all came from a female donor with Graves disease.

This clonotype was counted many times. The V gene is TRBV18, the J gene TRBJ1-2; D unresolved. Trimming took off 8 bases at V and 8 bases at J, with 15 bases between the two ends. CDR1 and CDR2 (germline): KGHSH, LQKENI. This CDR3 is built from 12 residues. The CDR3 sequence is CASSPTGLGYTF. In DNA, the CDR3 is TGTGCCAGCAGTCCTACTGGGCTAGGCTACACCTTC.

This chain connects TRBV25-1 to TRBJ1-1, with D unresolved. The length of the CDR3 is 13 residues. Germline CDR1 reads MGHDK; CDR2 reads SYGVNS. Trimming cost V 5 bases and J 8 bases, with 15 bases left between them. DNA for the CDR3: TGTGCCAGCAGTCCCCACGGACGGTCCGAAGCTTTCTTT. Its protein product is CASSPHGRSEAFF. Looking up the rest from reference TRBV25-1 and TRBJ1-1 gives the full variable domain: EADIYQTPRYLVIGTGKKITLECSQTMGHDKMYWYQQDPGMELHLIHYSYGVNSTEKGDLSSESTVSRIRTEHFPLTLESARPSHTSQYLCASSPHGRSEAFFGQGTRLTVV.

This clonotype was counted many times. The chain combines TRBV12-3 or TRBV12-4 with TRBJ1-5; the D gene is possibly TRBD1 (6 bases). The CDR3 loop spans 13 amino acids. Trimming cost V 3 bases and J 7 bases, with 10 bases left between them. The CDR3 sequence: CASSFWGGQPQHF. In DNA, the CDR3 is TGTGCCAGCAGTTTTTGGGGGGGCCAGCCCCAGCATTTT.

Concerning this clonotype itself: A much larger clone lies a single base off, so this may be a read error. This chain uses TRBV20-1 with TRBJ2-2; a weak D match, TRBD2 (5 bases). Germline CDR1 is DFQATT and CDR2 is SNEGSKA (reference sequence). There are 12 residues in the CDR3. The CDR3: CSTRSHTGELFF. DNA of the CDR3: TGCAGTACTAGGTCTCACACCGGGGAGCTGTTTTTT.

This chain uses TRBV10-3 with TRBJ2-5, with D tentatively TRBD1 (5 bases). This CDR3 is built from 14 residues. Trimming took off 6 bases at V and 5 bases at J, with 16 bases between the two ends. In germline, CDR1 is ENHRY, CDR2 SYGVKD. The CDR3 sequence is CAIRSRAPGETQYF. The CDR3 DNA is TGTGCCATCAGGAGCAGGGCCCCAGGGGAGACCCAGTACTTC.

At least ten counts were recorded for this clonotype. V gene TRBV27 combines with J gene TRBJ2-7; D unresolved. This CDR3 has 13 residues. The germline V gene has CDR1 MNHEY and CDR2 SMNVEV (reference sequence). V lost 5 bases to trimming and J lost 3 bases, with 11 bases between them. The CDR3 region has the DNA TGTGCCAGCAGTAACTATGGGCGCTACGAGCAGTACTTC. Protein sequence: CASSNYGRYEQYF.

J is TRBJ2-1 and V is TRBV6-4; 15 bases are shared with TRBD2. V shed 0 bases, J shed 1 base, and the junction held 4 bases outside the gene matches. CDR1 and CDR2 from the germline V gene are MRHNA and SNTAGT. The length of the CDR3 is 19 residues. The CDR3 region has the DNA TGTGCCAGCAGTGACTCCGGACTAGCGGGAGGGCCTTCCTACAATGAGCAGTTCTTC. Protein product: CASSDSGLAGGPSYNEQFF.

This clonotype was detected many times. The chain uses TRBV27 and TRBJ2-2, with 7 bases matching TRBD2. The V and J ends lost 3 bases and 4 bases, in that order; junction bases with no gene match: 11. Germline CDR1 and CDR2: MNHEY and SMNVEV (reference sequence). The CDR3 is 17 amino acids. The CDR3 region has the DNA TGTGCCAGCAGTTTGGTCCCATGGTGGGAGGGCACCGGGGAGCTGTTTTTT. This codes for CASSLVPWWEGTGELFF.

This clonotype was detected only a few times. The chain couples TRBV6-1 to TRBJ1-6; 7 bases are shared with TRBD1. The CDR3 extends over 14 amino acids. After removal of 7 bases from V and 7 bases from J, the junction contained 7 bases not matched to a gene. Germline V gene lookup returns CDR1 MNHNS and CDR2 SASEGT. The CDR3, as DNA: TGTGCCAGCACTCGACAGGGTGAGAATTCACCCCTCCACTTT. It translates to CASTRQGENSPLHF.

The rearrangement links TRBV7-9 to TRBJ2-3; 7 bases fit TRBD2. Germline CDR1 and CDR2: SEHNR and FQNEAQ (reference sequence). The CDR3 is 18 amino acids. Trimming cost V 3 bases and J 1 base; bases outside gene matches: 13. CDR3 sequence: CASSFSGSGRLGTDTQYF. DNA of the CDR3: TGTGCCAGCAGCTTTAGCGGGTCGGGTCGTTTGGGCACAGATACGCAGTATTTT.

The chain combines TRBV7-6 with TRBJ1-1; D ambiguous. CDR1 is SGHVS and CDR2 is FNYEAQ in the germline V gene. The CDR3 loop spans 13 amino acids. The germline V and J ends were trimmed by 5 bases and 2 bases, with 9 bases remaining between them. CDR3 protein: CASSHRPNTEAFF. CDR3 bases: TGTGCCAGCAGCCATAGACCCAACACTGAAGCTTTCTTT.

This clonotype has only a few counts. The chain links TRBV4-2 to TRBJ2-2; TRBD1 might be the D (5 bases). Germline V lookup: CDR1 LGHNA, CDR2 YNFKEQ. CDR3 length: 15 residues. V was shortened by 6 bases and J by 4 bases, with 15 bases between the two germline ends. The CDR3 coding sequence is TGTGCCAGCAGACCCCAGGGCTTCGGCACCGGGGAGCTGTTTTTT. The encoded protein is CASRPQGFGTGELFF.

This clonotype has just a few counts. This rearrangement joins TRBV28 to TRBJ2-2; the D gene is possibly TRBD2 (6 bases). V was clipped by 10 bases and J by 1 base, with 22 bases between them. The CDR3 covers 17 residues. CDR1 is MDHEN and CDR2 is SYDVKM in the germline V gene. CDR3 in DNA: TGTGCCACTCGCGGGTCGGGAGCACCTATGAACACCGGGGAGCTGTTTTTT. It is translated as CATRGSGAPMNTGELFF. The full variable domain, completed using reference TRBV28 and TRBJ2-2, is DVKVTQSSRYLVKRTGEKVFLECVQDMDHENMFWYRQDPGLGLRLIYFSYDVKMKEKGDIPEGYSVSREKKERFSLILESASTNQTSMYLCATRGSGAPMNTGELFFGEGSRLTVL.

The V gene is TRBV28, the J gene TRBJ2-5, with TRBD2 matching over 11 bases. This CDR3 is built from 18 residues. V shed 2 bases and J 5 bases; nucleotides not matched to a gene: 13. CDR1 is MDHEN and CDR2 is SYDVKM in the germline V gene. CDR3 sequence (DNA): TGTGCCAGCAGTTTAGCCGGGACTAGCGGAAGCGGGGGGGAGACCCAGTACTTC. Amino acid sequence: CASSLAGTSGSGGETQYF.

This clonotype was seen repeatedly, ten times or more. V gene TRBV28 combines with J gene TRBJ1-2; TRBD1 agrees at 10 bases. V was pared by 7 bases and J by 4 bases, with 6 bases of the junction left unmatched. From germline, CDR1 is MDHEN and CDR2 SYDVKM. This CDR3 contains 14 residues. The DNA for the CDR3 is TGTGCCAGCATCCGGGACAGGGGCGGCTATGGCTACACCTTC. Translated: CASIRDRGGYGYTF.

In its sample, this clonotype was seen many times. The chain recombines TRBV28 with TRBJ2-7; no definite D call. Looked up from germline, CDR1 is MDHEN and CDR2 is SYDVKM. Trimming cost V 3 bases and J 3 bases, with 9 bases left between them. The CDR3 extends over 13 amino acids. This chain's CDR3 is CASSLPRNYEQYF. CDR3 sequence (DNA): TGTGCCAGCAGTTTGCCCAGGAACTACGAGCAGTACTTC.

The chain uses TRBV5-1 and TRBJ1-2; perhaps TRBD1 as D (5 bases). Looked up from germline, CDR1 is SGHRS and CDR2 is YFSETQ. This CDR3 is 14 amino acids long. V was cut by 1 base and J by 7 bases, with 14 bases left in between. The CDR3 sequence: CASSLSGGILGYTF. The CDR3 nucleotides are TGCGCCAGCAGCTTGTCGGGGGGTATCCTTGGCTACACCTTC.

This clonotype was seen only a few times. The CDR3 coding sequence is TGCAGTAAGGGACAGGGGGTCCCCTACGAGCAGTACTTC. Translation: CSKGQGVPYEQYF. This chain joins TRBV20-1 and TRBJ2-7, with 11 bases lining up with TRBD1. Germline V gene sequence: CDR1 DFQATT, CDR2 SNEGSKA (reference sequence). CDR3 length equals 13 residues. V trimming: 8 bases; J trimming: 2 bases; junction bases outside the gene matches: 5.

The chain joins TRBV15 to TRBJ2-7, with 8 bases lining up with TRBD2. V lost 4 bases and J lost 3; bases outside the gene matches: 8. Germline V gene lookup returns CDR1 LNHNV and CDR2 YYDKDF (reference sequence). The CDR3 totals 15 residues. The CDR3 here is CATSKPDSGSYEQYF. The CDR3 nucleotides read TGTGCCACCAGCAAACCCGACAGCGGGAGCTACGAGCAGTACTTC. Full variable domain (remainder filled in from reference TRBV15 and TRBJ2-7): DAMVIQNPRYQVTQFGKPVTLSCSQTLNHNVMYWYQQKSSQAPKLLFHYYDKDFNNEADTPDNFQSRRPNTSFCFLDIRSPGLGDTAMYLCATSKPDSGSYEQYFGPGTRLTVT.

In its sample, this clonotype was seen a few times. The V and J genes are TRBV29-1 and TRBJ2-2; TRBD2 matches 7 bases. The germline V gene encodes CDR1 SQVTM and CDR2 ANQGSEA. This CDR3 contains 14 residues. The J segment lost 6 bases and the V segment lost 2 bases, leaving 6 bases of the junction unmatched. The CDR3 region is CSVESGGFAGELFF. CDR3 DNA sequence: TGCAGCGTTGAATCGGGGGGTTTCGCCGGGGAGCTGTTTTTT.

This rearrangement joins TRBV15 to TRBJ2-4; 7 positions agree with TRBD2. The CDR3 covers 15 residues. Germline V gene data show CDR1 as LNHNV and CDR2 as YYDKDF (reference sequence). With 2 bases clipped from V and 1 base from J, the junction kept 2 bases outside the gene matches. CDR3 protein: CATSRMGGAKNIQYF. In nucleotides, the CDR3 is TGTGCCACCAGCAGAATGGGGGGGGCCAAAAACATTCAGTACTTC.

At least ten counts were recorded for this clonotype. The CDR3 loop is CASSPLNSPLHF. The DNA of the CDR3 is TGTGCCAGCAGTCCCCTGAATTCACCCCTCCACTTT. The genes are TRBV27 and TRBJ1-6; D is ambiguous. Germline V gene data show CDR1 as MNHEY and CDR2 as SMNVEV (reference sequence). V gave up 5 bases and J gave up 7 bases, with 6 bases separating them. The CDR3 totals 12 residues.

This clonotype was counted many times. The rearrangement joins TRBV28 to TRBJ2-7; D not certain. The CDR3 extends over 11 amino acids. Between the trimmed V and J ends, which lost 4 bases and 3 bases, there was a span of 4 bases. Germline V gene sequence: CDR1 MDHEN, CDR2 SYDVKM. The CDR3 is CASSSYYEQYF. CDR3 in DNA: TGTGCCAGCAGTTCGTACTACGAGCAGTACTTC.

In this sample, this clonotype turned up many times. The chain joins TRBV28 to TRBJ1-5; maybe TRBD1 (6 bases). This CDR3 region has 13 residues. V was trimmed by 6 bases and J by 6 bases, leaving 12 bases between them. The V gene's germline CDR1 is MDHEN and CDR2 SYDVKM. CDR3 sequence (DNA): TGTGCCAGCAGCTCGAGGGGGTTTCAGCCCCAGCATTTT. Translating gives CASSSRGFQPQHF.

The chain has TRBV4-1 and TRBJ1-6; tentatively, D is TRBD1 (5 bases). Trimming took off 1 base at V and 4 bases at J, with 8 bases between the two ends. Germline V gives CDR1 MGHRA, CDR2 YSYEKL. The CDR3 is made up of 15 amino acids. For the CDR3, the DNA is TGCGCCAGCAGCCAAGTGGGGACTTATAATTCACCCCTCCACTTT. Translated, it gives CASSQVGTYNSPLHF.

Comments on this clonotype: A clone one base away is much larger, so this may be a read error. J is TRBJ1-2 and V is TRBV12-3 or TRBV12-4; D perhaps matches TRBD1 (5 bases). The CDR3 consists of 12 residues. CDR3 sequence reads: CASSIGGDGHTF. CDR3 bases: TGTGCCAGCAGCATTGGGGGGGATGGCCACACCTTC.

The sample holds many counts of this clonotype. The chain couples TRBV12-3 or TRBV12-4 to TRBJ1-5; unclear D gene. The CDR3 runs 14 residues. Trimming shortened V by 3 bases and J by 4 bases, and 10 bases separated the two germline ends. In nucleotides, the CDR3 is TGTGCCAGCAGTTTTGCACGGGATAATCAGCCCCAGCATTTT. It yields the protein CASSFARDNQPQHF.

This clonotype appeared many times. The chain is built from TRBV12-3 or TRBV12-4 and TRBJ1-1; D perhaps matches TRBD1 (6 bases). V was pared by 1 base and J by 0 bases, with 9 bases between. This CDR3 is built from 15 residues. In nucleotides, the CDR3 is TGTGCCAGCAGTTTAGGGACAGTATTGAACACTGAAGCTTTCTTT. This codes for CASSLGTVLNTEAFF.

This clonotype was detected ten times or more. V usage is TRBV28 and J usage is TRBJ1-2; D possibly corresponds to TRBD1 (6 bases). Per germline, CDR1 MDHEN and CDR2 SYDVKM. The V end lost 5 bases, the J end lost 7 bases, and 17 bases lay between the germline ends. This CDR3 spans 14 amino acids. The CDR3, as DNA: TGTGCCAGCAGTCCCGCAGGGGTCTTGGGTGGCTACACCTTC. It translates to CASSPAGVLGGYTF.

V is TRBV6-1 and J is TRBJ1-3, with D tentatively TRBD1 (5 bases). V dropped 5 bases and J dropped 3 bases, with 14 bases sitting between them. The CDR3 loop spans 15 amino acids. Germline values: CDR1 MNHNS, CDR2 SASEGT. The CDR3 nucleotides are TGTGCCAGCAGTCATACCGGGACGGATGGAAACACCATATATTTT. This gives the protein CASSHTGTDGNTIYF.

The J gene is TRBJ2-1, the V gene TRBV12-3 or TRBV12-4; unclear D gene. CDR3 size: 12 residues. The V end lost 1 base, the J end lost 15 bases, and 13 bases lay between the germline ends. CDR3 in DNA: TGTGCCAGCAGTTTAGTTGTAGAATTCCCGTTCTTC. Its protein is CASSLVVEFPFF.